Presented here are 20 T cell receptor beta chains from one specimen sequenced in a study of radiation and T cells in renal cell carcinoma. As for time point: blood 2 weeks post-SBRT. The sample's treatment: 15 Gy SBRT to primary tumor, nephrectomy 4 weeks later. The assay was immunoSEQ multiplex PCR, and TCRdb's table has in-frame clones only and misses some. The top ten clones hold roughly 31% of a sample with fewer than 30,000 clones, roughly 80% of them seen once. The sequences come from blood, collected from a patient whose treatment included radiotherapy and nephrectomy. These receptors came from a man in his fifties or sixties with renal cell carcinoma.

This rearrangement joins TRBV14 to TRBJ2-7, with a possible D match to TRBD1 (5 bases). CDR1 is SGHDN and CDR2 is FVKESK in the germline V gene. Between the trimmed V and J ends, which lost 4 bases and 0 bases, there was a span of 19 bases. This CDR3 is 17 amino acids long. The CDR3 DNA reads TGTGCCAGCAGCCCCTATCTGACAGTGTCGGCCTCCTACGAGCAGTACTTC. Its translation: CASSPYLTVSASYEQYF.

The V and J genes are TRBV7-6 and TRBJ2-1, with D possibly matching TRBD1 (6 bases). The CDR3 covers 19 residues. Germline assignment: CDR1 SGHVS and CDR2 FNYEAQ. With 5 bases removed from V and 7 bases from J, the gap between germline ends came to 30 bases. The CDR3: CASSGPTRPGQRMNNEQFF. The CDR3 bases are TGTGCCAGCAGCGGTCCTACTCGGCCCGGACAGCGAATGAATAATGAGCAGTTCTTC.

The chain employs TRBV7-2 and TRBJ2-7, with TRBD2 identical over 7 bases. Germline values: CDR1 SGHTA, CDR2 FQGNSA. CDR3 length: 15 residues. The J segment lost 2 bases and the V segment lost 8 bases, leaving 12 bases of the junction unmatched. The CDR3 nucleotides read TGTGCCAGCGCCCTAGTGGCGGGAGTGGCCTACGAGCAGTACTTC. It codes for CASALVAGVAYEQYF.

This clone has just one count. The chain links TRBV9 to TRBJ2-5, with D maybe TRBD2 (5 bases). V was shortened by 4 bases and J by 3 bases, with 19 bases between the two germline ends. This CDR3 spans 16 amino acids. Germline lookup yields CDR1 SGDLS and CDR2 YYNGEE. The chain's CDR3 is CASSPPGRGKEETQYF. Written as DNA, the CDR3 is TGTGCCAGCAGCCCCCCAGGCCGAGGGAAAGAAGAGACCCAGTACTTC.

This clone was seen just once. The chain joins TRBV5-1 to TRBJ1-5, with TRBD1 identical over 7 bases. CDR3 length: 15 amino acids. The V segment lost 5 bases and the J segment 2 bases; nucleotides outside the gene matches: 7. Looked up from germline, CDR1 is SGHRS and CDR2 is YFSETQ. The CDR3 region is CASSLTGDGNQPQHF. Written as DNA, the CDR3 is TGCGCCAGCAGTCTCACAGGGGACGGCAATCAGCCCCAGCATTTT.

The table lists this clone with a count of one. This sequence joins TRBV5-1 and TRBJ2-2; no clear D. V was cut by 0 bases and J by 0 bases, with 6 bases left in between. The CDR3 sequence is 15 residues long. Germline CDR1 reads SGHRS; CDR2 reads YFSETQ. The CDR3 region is CASSLGRANTGELFF. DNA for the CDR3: TGCGCCAGCAGCTTGGGCCGGGCGAACACCGGGGAGCTGTTTTTT.

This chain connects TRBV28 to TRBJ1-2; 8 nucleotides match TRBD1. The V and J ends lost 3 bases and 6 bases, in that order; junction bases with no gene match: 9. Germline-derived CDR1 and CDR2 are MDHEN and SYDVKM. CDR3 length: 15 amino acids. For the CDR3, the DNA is TGTGCCAGCAGTTTTCGTACAGGGGGATTAGATGGCTACACCTTC. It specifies CASSFRTGGLDGYTF.

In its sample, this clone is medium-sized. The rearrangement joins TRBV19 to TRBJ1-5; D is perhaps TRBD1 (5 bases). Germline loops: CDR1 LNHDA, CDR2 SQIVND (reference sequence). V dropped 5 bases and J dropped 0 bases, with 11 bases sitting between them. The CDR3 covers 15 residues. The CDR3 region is CASSGTFNSNQPQHF. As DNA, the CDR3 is TGTGCCAGTAGTGGGACGTTTAATAGCAATCAGCCCCAGCATTTT. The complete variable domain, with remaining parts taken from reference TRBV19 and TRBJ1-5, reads DGGITQSPKYLFRKEGQNVTLSCEQNLNHDAMYWYRQDPGQGLRLIYYSQIVNDFQKGDIAEGYSVSREKKESFPLTVTSAQKNPTAFYLCASSGTFNSNQPQHFGDGTRLSIL.

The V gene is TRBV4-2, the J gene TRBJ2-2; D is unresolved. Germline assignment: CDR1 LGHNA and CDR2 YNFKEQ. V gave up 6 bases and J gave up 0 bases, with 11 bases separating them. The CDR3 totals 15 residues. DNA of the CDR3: TGTGCCAGCAGTCAATTCGCCCCGAACACCGGGGAGCTGTTTTTT. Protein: CASSQFAPNTGELFF.

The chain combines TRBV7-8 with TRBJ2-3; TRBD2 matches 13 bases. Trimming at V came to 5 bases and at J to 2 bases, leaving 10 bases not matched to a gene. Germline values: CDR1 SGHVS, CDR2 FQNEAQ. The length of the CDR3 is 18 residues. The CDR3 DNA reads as TGTGCCAGCAGCCCAGGGACTAGCGGGACCCCACTCACAGATACGCAGTATTTT. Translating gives CASSPGTSGTPLTDTQYF.

CDR3 nucleotide sequence: TGTGCCAGCTCCGTTCTAGCGGGAGTAACCGGGGAGCTGTTTTTT. Protein sequence: CASSVLAGVTGELFF. The chain carries TRBV11-2 and TRBJ2-2, with 10 bases fitting TRBD2. The CDR3 has 15 amino acids. Germline V gene sequence: CDR1 SGHAT, CDR2 FQNNGV. V dropped 8 bases and J dropped 5; count of bases not matched to a gene: 8.

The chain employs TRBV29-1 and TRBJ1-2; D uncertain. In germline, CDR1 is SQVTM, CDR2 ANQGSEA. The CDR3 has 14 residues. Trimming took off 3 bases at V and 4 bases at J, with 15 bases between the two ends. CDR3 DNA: TGCAGCGTTGATCGGTCTTGGTTTGGCTATGGCTACACCTTC. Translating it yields CSVDRSWFGYGYTF.

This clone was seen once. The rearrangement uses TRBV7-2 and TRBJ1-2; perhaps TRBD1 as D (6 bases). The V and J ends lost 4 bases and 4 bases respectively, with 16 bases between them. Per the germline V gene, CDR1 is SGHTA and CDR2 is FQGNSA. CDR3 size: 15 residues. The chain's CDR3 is CASSSNSRGGYGYTF. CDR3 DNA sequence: TGTGCCAGCAGCTCCAACTCCAGAGGGGGCTATGGCTACACCTTC. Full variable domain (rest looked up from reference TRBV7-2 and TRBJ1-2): GAGVSQSPSNKVTEKGKDVELRCDPISGHTALYWYRQSLGQGLEFLIYFQGNSAPDKSGLPSDRFSAERTGGSVSTLTIQRTQQEDSAVYLCASSSNSRGGYGYTFGSGTRLTVV.

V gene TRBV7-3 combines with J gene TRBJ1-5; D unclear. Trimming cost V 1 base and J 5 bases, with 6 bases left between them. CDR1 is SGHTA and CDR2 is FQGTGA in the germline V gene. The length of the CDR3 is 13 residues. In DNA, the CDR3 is TGTGCCAGCAGCTTAAGTCGGGATCAGCCCCAGCATTTT. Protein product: CASSLSRDQPQHF.

The CDR3 bases are TGTGCCAGCAGTACTTCCTTCAGTATGAACACTGAAGCTTTCTTT. It translates to CASSTSFSMNTEAFF. The chain recombines TRBV6-1 with TRBJ1-1, with D unclear. The germline V gene has CDR1 MNHNS and CDR2 SASEGT. This CDR3 has 15 amino acids. Trimming left V 5 bases short and J 0 bases short, with 13 bases between.

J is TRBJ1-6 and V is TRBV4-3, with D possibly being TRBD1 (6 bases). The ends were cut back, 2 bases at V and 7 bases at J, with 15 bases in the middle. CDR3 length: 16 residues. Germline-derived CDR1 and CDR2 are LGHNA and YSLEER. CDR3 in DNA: TGCGCCAGCAGCCAAACCCTAGGAGGGGGGAATTCACCCCTCCACTTT. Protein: CASSQTLGGGNSPLHF.

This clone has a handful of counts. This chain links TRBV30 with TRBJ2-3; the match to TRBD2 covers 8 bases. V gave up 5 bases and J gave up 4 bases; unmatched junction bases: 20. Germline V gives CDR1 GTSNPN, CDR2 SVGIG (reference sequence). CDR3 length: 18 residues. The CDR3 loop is CAWGPWDRWTSPADTQYF. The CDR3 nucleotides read TGTGCCTGGGGACCCTGGGACCGATGGACTAGCCCCGCAGATACGCAGTATTTT.

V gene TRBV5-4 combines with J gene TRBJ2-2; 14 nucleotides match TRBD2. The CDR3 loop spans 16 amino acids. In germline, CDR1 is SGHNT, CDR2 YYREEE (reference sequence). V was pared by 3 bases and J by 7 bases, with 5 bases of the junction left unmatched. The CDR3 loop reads CASSYGLAGGGGELFF. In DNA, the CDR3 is TGTGCCAGCAGCTATGGACTAGCGGGAGGAGGCGGGGAGCTGTTTTTT.

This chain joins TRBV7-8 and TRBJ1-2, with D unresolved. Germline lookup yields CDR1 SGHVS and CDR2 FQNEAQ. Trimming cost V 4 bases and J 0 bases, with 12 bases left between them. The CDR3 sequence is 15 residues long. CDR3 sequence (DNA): TGTGCCAGCAGCTCTCGTGTCGGGGCTAACTATGGCTACACCTTC. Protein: CASSSRVGANYGYTF.

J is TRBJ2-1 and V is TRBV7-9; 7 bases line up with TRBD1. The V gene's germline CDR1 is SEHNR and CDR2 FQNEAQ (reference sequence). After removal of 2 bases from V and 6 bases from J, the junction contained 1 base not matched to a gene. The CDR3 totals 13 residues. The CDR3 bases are TGTGCCAGCAGCTTACCAGGGGGCAATGAGCAGTTCTTC. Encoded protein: CASSLPGGNEQFF.